This is a list of T cell receptor beta chains from one sample in a study of blood T cells in healthy people across ages. TCRdb itself ran the 5' RACE reads through MiXCR, one entry per CDR3 protein. The repertoire holds roughly 1,300,000 distinct CDR3 sequences, around 59% seen once, with approximately 7% in the top ten. The material sequenced was blood. These receptors came from a man aged 18 to 35 in good health. CDR3s include the opening cysteine and the closing phenylalanine or tryptophan. The D gene is left open where the match is weak. Size values are once, few and many counts, or a class for expanded clones, and some rows have none.

CAGLADSYNEQFF TGTGCCGGGCTAGCGGACTCCTACAATGAGCAGTTCTTC TRBJ2-1 once TRBV2 13 TRBD2
CASSQDDNPLAKNIQYF TGCGCCAGCAGCCAAGATGACAACCCCTTAGCCAAAAACATTCAGTACTTC TRBJ2-4 . TRBV4-1 17 .
CASSQDLGQLPYEKLFF TGCGCCAGCAGCCAAGATCTAGGACAGCTCCCATATGAAAAACTGTTTTTT TRBJ1-4 . TRBV4-3 17 .
CAISEGLGTAYGYTF TGTGCCATCAGTGAGGGACTAGGGACAGCGTATGGCTACACCTTC TRBJ1-2 . TRBV10-3 15 TRBD1
CSATPSGANVLTF TGCAGTGCTACCCCCTCTGGGGCCAACGTCCTGACTTTC TRBJ2-6 . TRBV20-1 13 .
CASSSPDSREDTQYF TGTGCCAGCAGTTCACCCGACAGCAGGGAAGATACGCAGTATTTT TRBJ2-3 . TRBV28 15 .
CSARGQGTLRGEKLFF TGCAGTGCTAGGGGACAGGGGACCCTCAGGGGTGAAAAACTGTTTTTT TRBJ1-4 once TRBV20-1 16 TRBD1
CASSQDWTPEYF TGTGCCAGCAGCCAAGATTGGACCCCTGAGTACTTC TRBJ2-5 . TRBV3-1 12 .
CAWSVRYEQYF TGTGCCTGGAGTGTACGGTACGAGCAGTACTTC TRBJ2-7 . TRBV30 11 .
CASRAMLGLGGANVLTF TGTGCCAGCAGGGCCATGCTAGGCCTTGGTGGGGCCAACGTCCTGACTTTC TRBJ2-6 . TRBV2 17 .
CASSPLPTSRVPYEQYF TGCGCCAGCAGCCCACTGCCGACTAGCAGAGTCCCCTACGAGCAGTACTTC TRBJ2-7 . TRBV4-1 17 TRBD2
CASSFPGSAEQYF TGCGCCAGCAGCTTCCCGGGGTCCGCCGAGCAGTACTTC TRBJ2-7 once TRBV5-1 13 .